These 10 T cell receptor beta chains originate from one sample sequenced in a study of OX40 agonist ivuxolimab in advanced cancers. The library was prepared using the immunoSEQ multiplex PCR assay. Not all clones reach the TCRdb copy of this immuneACCESS table, which keeps in-frame sequences only. Checked studies attribute under half of the gap to unresolved V genes and leave the rest unexplained. For this sample the table gives 35,000 to 50,000 clones, of which 88% were detected only once. The top ten clonotypes cover roughly 0.98% of the sample. The sequencing here drew on CD4+ or CD8+ T cells sorted from blood, taken in a trial of the OX40 agonist ivuxolimab. The receptors come from an adult with an advanced solid tumor such as melanoma, head and neck, liver or kidney cancer.

V and J are TRBV9 and TRBJ2-1, with 9 bases fitting TRBD1. CDR1 is SGDLS and CDR2 is YYNGEE in the germline V gene. Unmatched junction bases numbered 2, after V lost 0 bases and J lost 7 bases. The CDR3 extends over 14 amino acids. The CDR3 DNA is TGTGCCAGCAGCGTAGACAGGGGGCGAAATGAGCAGTTCTTC. The encoded protein is CASSVDRGRNEQFF.

CDR3 nucleotide sequence: TGTGCCAGCAGTTACTCTTCCGGGACCCACGAGCAGTACTTC. Its protein is CASSYSSGTHEQYF. The chain recombines TRBV6-5 with TRBJ2-7; D could derive from TRBD1 or TRBD2 (5 bases each). CDR3 length equals 14 residues. Trimming shortened V by 0 bases and J by 5 bases, and 11 bases separated the two germline ends. Germline V gene data show CDR1 as MNHEY and CDR2 as SVGAGI.

The chain combines TRBV18 with TRBJ1-2, with D unclear. Trimming pared 5 bases from V and 2 bases from J, leaving 15 bases between. This CDR3 spans 15 amino acids. Germline loops: CDR1 KGHSH, CDR2 LQKENI. The chain's CDR3 is CASSSDAGGNYGYTF. CDR3 bases: TGTGCCAGCTCATCGGACGCCGGAGGCAACTATGGCTACACCTTC. The variable domain in full, completed from reference TRBV18 and TRBJ1-2, reads NAGVMQNPRHLVRRRGQEARLRCSPMKGHSHVYWYRQLPEEGLKFMVYLQKENIIDESGMPKERFSAEFPKEGPSILRIQQVVRGDSAAYFCASSSDAGGNYGYTFGSGTRLTVV.

The chain combines TRBV30 with TRBJ2-3, with D unclear. The CDR3 is made up of 12 amino acids. Looked up from germline, CDR1 is GTSNPN and CDR2 is SVGIG (reference sequence). V shed 0 bases and J shed 5 bases, with 6 bases lying between them. The CDR3 sequence is CAWSVLGDTQYF. The CDR3, as DNA: TGTGCCTGGAGTGTACTTGGAGATACGCAGTATTTT.

CDR3 bases: TGCGCCAGCAGCTTGGGCGGGACAGGGGGACTAGCGGGAGGCCTTTATACGCAGTATTTT. Its protein is CASSLGGTGGLAGGLYTQYF. The rearrangement links TRBV5-1 to TRBJ2-3; 15 bases agree with TRBD2. CDR1 is SGHRS and CDR2 is YFSETQ in the germline V gene. The V segment lost 0 bases and the J segment 7 bases; nucleotides outside the gene matches: 15. The CDR3 runs to 20 residues.

The chain carries TRBV7-3 and TRBJ1-1; a possible D gene is TRBD1 (5 bases). The germline gives CDR1 SGHTA, CDR2 FQGTGA. CDR3 length: 15 residues. V gave up 4 bases and J gave up 0 bases, with 12 bases separating them. CDR3 amino acids: CASSWDGGMNTEAFF. In nucleotides, the CDR3 is TGTGCCAGCAGCTGGGACGGCGGCATGAACACTGAAGCTTTCTTT.

This clone was observed a few times. J is TRBJ2-1 and V is TRBV7-2, with TRBD2 matching over 16 bases. Germline trimming cut 5 bases from V and 7 bases from J; bases unmatched to any gene: 11. The germline V gene has CDR1 SGHTA and CDR2 FQGNSA. CDR3 length: 18 amino acids. The CDR3 protein is CASSETGLAGGPVNEQFF. In DNA form, the CDR3 reads TGTGCCAGCAGCGAAACGGGACTAGCGGGAGGGCCAGTGAATGAGCAGTTCTTC.

The gene calls are TRBV6-1 and TRBJ1-5; tentatively, D is TRBD1 (5 bases). The CDR3 contains 15 residues. Trimming cost V 2 bases and J 2 bases, with 10 bases left between them. CDR1 and CDR2 (germline): MNHNS, SASEGT. The CDR3 sequence: CASSEQGNGNQPQHF. In nucleotides, the CDR3 is TGTGCCAGCAGTGAACAGGGTAACGGCAATCAGCCCCAGCATTTT.

J is TRBJ2-7 and V is TRBV7-9; 9 bases fit TRBD2. The CDR3 is made up of 14 amino acids. In germline, CDR1 is SEHNR, CDR2 FQNEAQ (reference sequence). The junction had 8 bases not matched to a gene; V was cut back by 4 bases and J by 7 bases. In DNA form, the CDR3 reads TGTGCCAGCAGCTGGGCGGGAGGGCTGGCGGAGCAGTACTTC. It yields the protein CASSWAGGLAEQYF.

The rearrangement links TRBV18 to TRBJ2-1; TRBD2 aligns across 11 bases. J gave up 3 bases and V 3 bases, and 4 bases lay outside the gene matches. The CDR3 runs to 16 residues. Germline loops: CDR1 KGHSH, CDR2 LQKENI. Here the CDR3 reads CASSPKGLAVYNEQFF. As DNA, the CDR3 is TGTGCCAGCTCACCTAAGGGACTAGCGGTCTACAATGAGCAGTTCTTC.